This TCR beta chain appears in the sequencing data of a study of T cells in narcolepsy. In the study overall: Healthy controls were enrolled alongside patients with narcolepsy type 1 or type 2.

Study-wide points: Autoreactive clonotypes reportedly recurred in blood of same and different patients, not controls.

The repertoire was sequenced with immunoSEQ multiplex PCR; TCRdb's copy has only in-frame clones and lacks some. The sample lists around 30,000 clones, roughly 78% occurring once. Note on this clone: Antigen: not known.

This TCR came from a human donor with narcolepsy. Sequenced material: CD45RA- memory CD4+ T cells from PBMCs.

The CDR3 sequence is CASSDRSRGGNYGYTF. The CDR3 nucleotides are TGTGCCAGCAGTGACCGTAGTCGAGGGGGAAACTATGGCTACACCTTC. The chain employs TRBV7-9 and TRBJ1-2, with TRBD1 as a possible D gene (6 bases). Germline V gene data show CDR1 as SEHNR and CDR2 as FQNEAQ (reference sequence). V dropped 6 bases and J dropped 2 bases, with 19 bases sitting between them. The CDR3 has 16 amino acids.